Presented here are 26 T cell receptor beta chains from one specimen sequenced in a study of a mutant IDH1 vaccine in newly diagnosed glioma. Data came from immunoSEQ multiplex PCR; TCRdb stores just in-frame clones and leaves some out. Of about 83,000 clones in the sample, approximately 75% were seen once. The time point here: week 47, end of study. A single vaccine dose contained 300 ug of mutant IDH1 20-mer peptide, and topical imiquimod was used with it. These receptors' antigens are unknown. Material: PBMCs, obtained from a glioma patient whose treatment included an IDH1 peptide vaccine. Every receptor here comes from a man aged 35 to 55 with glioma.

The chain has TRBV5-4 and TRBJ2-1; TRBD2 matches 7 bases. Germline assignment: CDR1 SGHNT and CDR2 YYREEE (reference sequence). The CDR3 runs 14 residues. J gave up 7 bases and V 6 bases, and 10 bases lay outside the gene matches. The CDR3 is CASTIGGRVNEQFF. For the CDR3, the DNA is TGTGCCAGCACCATTGGGGGGAGGGTGAATGAGCAGTTCTTC.

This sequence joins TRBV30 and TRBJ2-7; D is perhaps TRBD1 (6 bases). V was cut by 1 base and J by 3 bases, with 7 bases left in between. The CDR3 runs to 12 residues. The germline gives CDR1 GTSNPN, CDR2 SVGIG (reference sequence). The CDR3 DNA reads TGTGCCTGGAGTGCGACAGGCTACGAGCAGTACTTC. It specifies CAWSATGYEQYF.

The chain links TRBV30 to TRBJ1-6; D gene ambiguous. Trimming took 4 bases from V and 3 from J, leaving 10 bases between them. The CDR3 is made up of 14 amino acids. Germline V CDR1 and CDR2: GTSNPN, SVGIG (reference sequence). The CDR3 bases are TGTGCCTGGATCGGGCAGATCTATAATTCACCCCTCCACTTT. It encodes CAWIGQIYNSPLHF.

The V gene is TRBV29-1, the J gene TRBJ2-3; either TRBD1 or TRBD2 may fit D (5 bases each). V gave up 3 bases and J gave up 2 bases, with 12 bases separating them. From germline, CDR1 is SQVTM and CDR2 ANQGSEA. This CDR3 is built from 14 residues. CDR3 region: CSVEGVGNTDTQYF. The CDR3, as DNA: TGCAGCGTTGAGGGGGTGGGAAACACAGATACGCAGTATTTT.

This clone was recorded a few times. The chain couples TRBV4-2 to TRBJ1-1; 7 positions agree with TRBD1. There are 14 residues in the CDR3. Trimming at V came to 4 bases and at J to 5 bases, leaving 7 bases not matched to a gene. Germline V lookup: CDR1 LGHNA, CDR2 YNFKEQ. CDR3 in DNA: TGTGCCAGCAGCCCTGAGGGGGCGGATACTGAAGCTTTCTTT. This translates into CASSPEGADTEAFF.

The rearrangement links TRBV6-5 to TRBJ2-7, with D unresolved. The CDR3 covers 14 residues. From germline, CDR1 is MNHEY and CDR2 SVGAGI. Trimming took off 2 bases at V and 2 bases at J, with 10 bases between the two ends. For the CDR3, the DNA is TGTGCCAGCAGTTACGGCTCGGCAACCTACGAGCAGTACTTC. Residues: CASSYGSATYEQYF.

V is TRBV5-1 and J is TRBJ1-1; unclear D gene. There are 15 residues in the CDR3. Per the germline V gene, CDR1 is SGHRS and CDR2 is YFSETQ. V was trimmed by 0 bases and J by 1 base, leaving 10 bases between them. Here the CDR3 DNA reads TGCGCCAGCAGCTTGGGGGCCCACCCGAACACTGAAGCTTTCTTT. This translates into CASSLGAHPNTEAFF.

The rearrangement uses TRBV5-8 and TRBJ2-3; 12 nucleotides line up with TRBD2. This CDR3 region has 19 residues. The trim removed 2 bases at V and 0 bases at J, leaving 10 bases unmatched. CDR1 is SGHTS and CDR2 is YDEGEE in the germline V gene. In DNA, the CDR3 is TGTGCCAGCAGCTTAACTTTACTAGCGGGAGGCCGAAGCACAGATACGCAGTATTTT. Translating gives CASSLTLLAGGRSTDTQYF. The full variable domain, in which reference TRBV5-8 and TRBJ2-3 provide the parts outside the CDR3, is EAGVTQSPTHLIKTRGQQATLRCSPISGHTSVYWYQQALGLGLQFLLWYDEGEERNRGNFPPRFSGRQFPNYSSELNVNALELEDSALYLCASSLTLLAGGRSTDTQYFGPGTRLTVL.

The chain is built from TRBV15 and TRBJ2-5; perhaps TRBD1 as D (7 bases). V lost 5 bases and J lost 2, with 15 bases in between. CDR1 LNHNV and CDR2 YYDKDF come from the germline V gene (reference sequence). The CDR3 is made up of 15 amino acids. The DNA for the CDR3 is TGTGCCACCAGCGAGGGGGCGGGGCTACAAGAGACCCAGTACTTC. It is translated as CATSEGAGLQETQYF.

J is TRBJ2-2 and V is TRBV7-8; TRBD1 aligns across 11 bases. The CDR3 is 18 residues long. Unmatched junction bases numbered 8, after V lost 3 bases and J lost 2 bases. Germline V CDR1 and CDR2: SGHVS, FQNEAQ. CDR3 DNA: TGTGCCAGCAGCTTGGGTCGGACAGGGGGCCCCAACACCGGGGAGCTGTTTTTT. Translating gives CASSLGRTGGPNTGELFF.

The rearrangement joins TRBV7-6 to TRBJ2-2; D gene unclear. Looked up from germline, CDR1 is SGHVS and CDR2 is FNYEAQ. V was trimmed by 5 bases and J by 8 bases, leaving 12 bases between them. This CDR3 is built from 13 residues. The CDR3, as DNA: TGTGCCAGCAGCGAATTCTTGGGGGGGGAGCTGTTTTTT. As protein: CASSEFLGGELFF.

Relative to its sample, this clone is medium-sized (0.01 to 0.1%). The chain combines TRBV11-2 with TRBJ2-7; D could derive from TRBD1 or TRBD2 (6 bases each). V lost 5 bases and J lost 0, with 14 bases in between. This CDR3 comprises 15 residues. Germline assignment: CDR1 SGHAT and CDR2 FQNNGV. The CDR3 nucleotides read TGTGCCAGCAGCCCAGGGGCGGGAACCTCCTACGAGCAGTACTTC. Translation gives CASSPGAGTSYEQYF.

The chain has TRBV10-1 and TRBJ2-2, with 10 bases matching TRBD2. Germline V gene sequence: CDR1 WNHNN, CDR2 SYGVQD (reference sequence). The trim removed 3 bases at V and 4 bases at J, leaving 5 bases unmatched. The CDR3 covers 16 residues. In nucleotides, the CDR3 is TGCGCCAGCAGTGACCAAAAGCGGGGGGGCACCGGGGAGCTGTTTTTT. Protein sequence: CASSDQKRGGTGELFF.

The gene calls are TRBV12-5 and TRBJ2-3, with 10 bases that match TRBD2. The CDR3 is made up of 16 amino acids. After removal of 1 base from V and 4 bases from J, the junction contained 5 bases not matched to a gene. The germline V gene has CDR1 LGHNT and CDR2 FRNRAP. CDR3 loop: CASGLGPLAGADTQYF. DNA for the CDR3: TGTGCTAGTGGTTTGGGACCCCTAGCGGGAGCAGATACGCAGTATTTT.

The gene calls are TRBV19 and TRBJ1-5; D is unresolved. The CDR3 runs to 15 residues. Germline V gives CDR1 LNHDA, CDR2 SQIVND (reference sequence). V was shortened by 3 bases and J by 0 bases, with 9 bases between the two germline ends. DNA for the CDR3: TGTGCCAGTAGTATTTGGCGGGATAGCAATCAGCCCCAGCATTTT. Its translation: CASSIWRDSNQPQHF.

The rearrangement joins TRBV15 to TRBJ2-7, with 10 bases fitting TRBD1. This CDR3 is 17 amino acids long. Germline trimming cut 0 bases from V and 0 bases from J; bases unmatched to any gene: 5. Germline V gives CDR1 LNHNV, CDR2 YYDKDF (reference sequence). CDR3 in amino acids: CATSRDSGTGVSYEQYF. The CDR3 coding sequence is TGTGCCACCAGCAGAGATTCGGGGACAGGGGTCTCCTACGAGCAGTACTTC.

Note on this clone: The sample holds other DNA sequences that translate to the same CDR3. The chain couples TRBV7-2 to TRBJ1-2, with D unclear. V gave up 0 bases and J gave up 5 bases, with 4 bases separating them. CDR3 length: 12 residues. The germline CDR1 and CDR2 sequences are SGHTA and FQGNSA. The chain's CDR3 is CASSLAGYGYTF. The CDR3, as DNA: TGTGCCAGCAGCTTAGCGGGGTATGGCTACACCTTC.

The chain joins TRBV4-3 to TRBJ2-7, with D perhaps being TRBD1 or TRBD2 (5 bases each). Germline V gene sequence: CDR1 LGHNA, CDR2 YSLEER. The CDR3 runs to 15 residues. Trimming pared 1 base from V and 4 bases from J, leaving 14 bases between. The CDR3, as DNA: TGCGCCAGCAGCCAAGGGGGGAGCGCAAGGTACGAGCAGTACTTC. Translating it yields CASSQGGSARYEQYF.

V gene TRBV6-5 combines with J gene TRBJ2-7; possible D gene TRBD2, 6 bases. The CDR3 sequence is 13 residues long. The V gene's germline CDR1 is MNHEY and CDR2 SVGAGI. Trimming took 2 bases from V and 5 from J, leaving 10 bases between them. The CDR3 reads CASSYGRGNEQYF. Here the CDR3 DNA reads TGTGCCAGCAGTTACGGTCGCGGGAACGAGCAGTACTTC.

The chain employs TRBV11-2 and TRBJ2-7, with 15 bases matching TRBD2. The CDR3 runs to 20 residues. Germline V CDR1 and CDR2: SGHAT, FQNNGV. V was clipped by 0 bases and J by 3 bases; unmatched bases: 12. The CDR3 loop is CASSLDGSGLAGGPRYEQYF. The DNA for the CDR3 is TGTGCCAGCAGCTTAGACGGAAGTGGACTAGCGGGAGGGCCGCGCTACGAGCAGTACTTC.

As DNA, the CDR3 is TGCGCCAGCAGCCCCACACCGACAGAACCAGCTAACTATGGCTACACCTTC. Translating gives CASSPTPTEPANYGYTF. J is TRBJ1-2 and V is TRBV4-1, with D tentatively TRBD1 (5 bases). The CDR3 loop spans 17 amino acids. Germline V lookup: CDR1 MGHRA, CDR2 YSYEKL. V was shortened by 4 bases and J by 0 bases, with 18 bases between the two germline ends.

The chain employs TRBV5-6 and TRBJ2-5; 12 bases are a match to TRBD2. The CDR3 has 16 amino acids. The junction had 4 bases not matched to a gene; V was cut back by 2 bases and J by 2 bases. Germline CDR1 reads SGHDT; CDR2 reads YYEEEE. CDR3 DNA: TGTGCCAGCAGCTTCGGACTAGCGGGGCCTCAAGAGACCCAGTACTTC. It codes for CASSFGLAGPQETQYF.

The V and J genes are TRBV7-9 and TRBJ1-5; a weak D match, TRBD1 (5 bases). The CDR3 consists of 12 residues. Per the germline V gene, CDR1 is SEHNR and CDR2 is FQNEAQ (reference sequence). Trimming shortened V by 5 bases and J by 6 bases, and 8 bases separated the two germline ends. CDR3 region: CASSKGVQPQHF. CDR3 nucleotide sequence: TGTGCCAGCAGCAAAGGGGTTCAGCCCCAGCATTTT.

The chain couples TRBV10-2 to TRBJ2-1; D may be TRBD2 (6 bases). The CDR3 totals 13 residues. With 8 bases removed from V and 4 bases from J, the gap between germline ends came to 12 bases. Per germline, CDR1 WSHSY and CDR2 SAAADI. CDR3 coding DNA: TGCGCCAGCGGGACTGCTAATTACAATGAGCAGTTCTTC. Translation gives CASGTANYNEQFF.

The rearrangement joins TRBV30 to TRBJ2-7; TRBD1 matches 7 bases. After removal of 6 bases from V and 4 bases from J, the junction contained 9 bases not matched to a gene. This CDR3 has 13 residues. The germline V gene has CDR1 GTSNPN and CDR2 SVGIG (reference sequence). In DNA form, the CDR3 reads TGTGCCTGCAATGACAGGGTGTCTTACGAGCAGTACTTC. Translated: CACNDRVSYEQYF. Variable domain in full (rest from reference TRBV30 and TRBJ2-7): SQTIHQWPATLVQPVGSPLSLECTVEGTSNPNLYWYRQAAGRGLQLLFYSVGIGQISSEVPQNLSASRPQDRQFILSSKKLLLSDSGFYLCACNDRVSYEQYFGPGTRLTVT.

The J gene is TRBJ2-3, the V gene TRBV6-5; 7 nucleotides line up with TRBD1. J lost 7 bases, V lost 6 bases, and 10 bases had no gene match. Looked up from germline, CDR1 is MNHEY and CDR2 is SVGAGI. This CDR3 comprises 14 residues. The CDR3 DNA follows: TGTGCCAGCAGCCGGGACAGTCATCGCAATACGCAGTATTTT. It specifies CASSRDSHRNTQYF.